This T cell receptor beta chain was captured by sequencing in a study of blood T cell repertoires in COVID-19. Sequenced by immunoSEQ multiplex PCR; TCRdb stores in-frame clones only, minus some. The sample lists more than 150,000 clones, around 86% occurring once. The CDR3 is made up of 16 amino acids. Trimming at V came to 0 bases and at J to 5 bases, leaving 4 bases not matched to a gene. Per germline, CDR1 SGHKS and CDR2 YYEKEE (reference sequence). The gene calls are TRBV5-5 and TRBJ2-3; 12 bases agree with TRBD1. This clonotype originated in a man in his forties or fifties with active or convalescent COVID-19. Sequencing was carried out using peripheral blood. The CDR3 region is CASSLGDRGLLDTQYF. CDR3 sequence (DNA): TGTGCCAGCAGCTTGGGGGACAGGGGGCTTTTAGATACGCAGTATTTT.